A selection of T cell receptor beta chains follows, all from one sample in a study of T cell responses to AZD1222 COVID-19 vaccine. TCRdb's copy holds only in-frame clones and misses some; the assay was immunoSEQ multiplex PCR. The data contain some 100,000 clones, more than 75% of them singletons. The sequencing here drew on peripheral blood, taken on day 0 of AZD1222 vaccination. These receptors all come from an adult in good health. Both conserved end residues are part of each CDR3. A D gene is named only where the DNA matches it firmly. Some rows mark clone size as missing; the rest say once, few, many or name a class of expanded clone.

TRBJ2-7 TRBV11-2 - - CASSPAGGPYEQYF TGTGCCAGCAGCCCCGCGGGCGGGCCCTACGAGCAGTACTTC
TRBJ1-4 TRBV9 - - CASSTGQSNEKLFF TGTGCCAGCAGCACCGGACAGAGTAATGAAAAACTGTTTTTT
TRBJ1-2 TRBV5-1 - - CASSSTGYGYTF TGCGCCAGCAGCTCCACAGGCTATGGCTACACCTTC
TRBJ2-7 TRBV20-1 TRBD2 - CSASLAAAYEQYF TGCAGTGCTAGTCTAGCGGCCGCCTACGAGCAGTACTTC
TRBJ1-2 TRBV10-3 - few CAISDGQGPNYGYTF TGTGCCATCAGTGATGGGCAGGGACCTAACTATGGCTACACCTTC
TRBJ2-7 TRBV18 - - CASSPDRSEQYF TGTGCCAGCTCACCAGACCGTTCCGAGCAGTACTTC
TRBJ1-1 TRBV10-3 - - CAISPGTNTEAFF TGTGCCATCAGTCCAGGGACGAACACTGAAGCTTTCTTT
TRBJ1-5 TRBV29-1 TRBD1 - CSVLTGSNQPQHF TGCAGCGTTTTGACAGGGAGCAATCAGCCCCAGCATTTT
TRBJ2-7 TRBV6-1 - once CASSEVQAVSRRQYF TGTGCCAGCAGTGAAGTACAGGCCGTCTCCCGACGGCAGTACTTC
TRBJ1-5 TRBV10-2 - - CASSLTAYSNQPQHF TGCGCCAGCAGTTTGACCGCGTATAGCAATCAGCCCCAGCATTTT
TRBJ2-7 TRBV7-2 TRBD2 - CASSPGLAEGYEQYF TGTGCCAGCAGCCCCGGACTAGCGGAGGGCTACGAGCAGTACTTC
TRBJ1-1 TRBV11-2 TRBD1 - CASSLDDREGTEAFF TGTGCCAGCAGCTTAGACGACAGGGAGGGCACTGAAGCTTTCTTT
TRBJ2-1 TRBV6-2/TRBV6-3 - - CASSRSQGYNEQFF TGTGCCAGCAGCCGCTCCCAGGGATACAATGAGCAGTTCTTC
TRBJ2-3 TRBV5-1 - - CASSLDVTSSDTQYF TGCGCCAGCAGCTTGGACGTCACGAGTTCCGATACGCAGTATTTT
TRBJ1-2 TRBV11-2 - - CASSQLDRRTF TGTGCCAGCAGTCAACTCGACAGGCGCACCTTC
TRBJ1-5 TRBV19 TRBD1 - CASSRNRDRSIYSNQPQHF TGTGCCAGTAGTAGAAACCGGGACAGGTCAATTTATAGCAATCAGCCCCAGCATTTT
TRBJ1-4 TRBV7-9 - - CASSLVSGGQREKLFF TGTGCCAGCAGCTTAGTATCGGGTGGCCAACGCGAAAAACTGTTTTTT
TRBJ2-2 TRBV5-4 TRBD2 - CASSKPSGRAGELFF TGTGCCAGCAGTAAACCTAGCGGGAGGGCCGGGGAGCTGTTTTTT
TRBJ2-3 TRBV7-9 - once CASSLGTHTQYF TGTGCCAGCAGCCTGGGGACTCATACGCAGTATTTT
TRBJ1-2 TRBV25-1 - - CASSPKGYGYTF TGTGCCAGCAGCCCAAAGGGCTATGGCTACACCTTC
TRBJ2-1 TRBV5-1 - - CASRGLLDNEQFF TGCGCCAGCAGGGGGCTTTTGGACAATGAGCAGTTCTTC
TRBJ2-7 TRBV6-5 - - CASRAKGYGSYEQYF TGTGCCAGCAGGGCAAAGGGGTATGGGTCCTACGAGCAGTACTTC
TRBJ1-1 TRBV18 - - CASSPPFSASNTEAFF TGTGCCAGCTCACCACCATTTTCAGCTTCGAACACTGAAGCTTTCTTT
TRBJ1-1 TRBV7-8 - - CASSPHRDRWSTEAFF TGTGCCAGCAGCCCCCACAGGGATAGGTGGAGCACTGAAGCTTTCTTT
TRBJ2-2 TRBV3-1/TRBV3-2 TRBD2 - CASSQGGRAGGELFF TGTGCCAGCAGCCAAGGCGGGAGGGCTGGCGGGGAGCTGTTTTTT
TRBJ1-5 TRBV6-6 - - CASSYSTLGQPQHF TGTGCCAGCAGTTACTCGACCTTGGGTCAGCCCCAGCATTTT
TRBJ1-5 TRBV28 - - CASRGGVSNQPQHF TGTGCCAGTAGGGGGGGAGTTAGCAATCAGCCCCAGCATTTT
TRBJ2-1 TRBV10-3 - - CAISEGGGAYNEQFF TGTGCCATCAGTGAAGGGGGGGGAGCCTACAATGAGCAGTTCTTC
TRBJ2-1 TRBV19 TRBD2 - CASGLAGPEQFF TGTGCCAGCGGACTAGCGGGACCTGAGCAGTTCTTC
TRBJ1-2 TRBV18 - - CASSQSRREDYGYTF TGTGCCAGCTCTCAATCGAGAAGGGAAGACTATGGCTACACCTTC
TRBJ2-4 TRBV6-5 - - CASSYDPTGVAPKYF TGTGCCAGCAGTTACGACCCCACCGGGGTAGCGCCCAAGTACTTC
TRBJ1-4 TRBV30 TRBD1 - CPLGRGGLNNEKLFF TGTCCGCTGGGACGAGGGGGCCTTAATAATGAAAAACTGTTTTTT
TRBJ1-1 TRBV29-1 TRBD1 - CSAGTGLTEAFF TGCAGCGCCGGGACAGGGTTGACTGAAGCTTTCTTT
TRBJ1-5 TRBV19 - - CASSIEGQARQPQHF TGTGCCAGTAGTATTGAGGGGCAGGCACGCCAGCCCCAGCATTTT
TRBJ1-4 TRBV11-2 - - CASSSGEKLFF TGTGCCAGCAGCTCGGGGGAAAAACTGTTTTTT
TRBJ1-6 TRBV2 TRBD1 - CASGDGLRTGSLISPLHF TGTGCCAGCGGAGACGGCCTAAGGACAGGGTCCCTTATTTCACCCCTCCACTTT
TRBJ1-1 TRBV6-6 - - CASEGGNTEAFF TGTGCCAGCGAGGGCGGGAACACTGAAGCTTTCTTT
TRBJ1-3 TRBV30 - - CAWTPMSAPSGNTIYF TGTGCCTGGACCCCAATGAGTGCACCCTCTGGAAACACCATATATTTT
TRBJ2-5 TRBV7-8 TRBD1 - CASSFLTGGVQETQYF TGTGCCAGCAGCTTTCTCACAGGGGGAGTCCAAGAGACCCAGTACTTC
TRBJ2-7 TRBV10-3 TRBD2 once CAITEGLAGERSYEQYF TGTGCCATCACCGAGGGACTAGCGGGAGAAAGGTCCTACGAGCAGTACTTC
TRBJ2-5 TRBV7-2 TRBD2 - CASSLVRGWEETQYF TGTGCCAGCAGCTTAGTGCGGGGGTGGGAAGAGACCCAGTACTTC
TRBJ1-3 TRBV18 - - CASSTAGMAGNTIYF TGTGCCAGCTCAACCGCAGGGATGGCTGGAAACACCATATATTTT
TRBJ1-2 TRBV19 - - CASSILASYVHGYTF TGTGCCAGTAGTATCCTAGCCTCATATGTGCATGGCTACACCTTC
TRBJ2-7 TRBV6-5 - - CASSYRGSSYEQYF TGTGCCAGCAGTTACAGGGGGAGCTCCTACGAGCAGTACTTC
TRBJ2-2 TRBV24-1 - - CATSPYTGELFF TGTGCCACCAGTCCTTACACCGGGGAGCTGTTTTTT
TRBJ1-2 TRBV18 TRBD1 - CASSLDRGSDGYTF TGTGCCAGCTCACTGGACAGGGGGTCGGATGGCTACACCTTC
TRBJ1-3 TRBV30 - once CAWNDHPNSGNTIYF TGTGCCTGGAATGATCACCCGAACTCTGGAAACACCATATATTTT
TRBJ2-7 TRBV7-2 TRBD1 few CASSLAPGQGSYEQYF TGTGCCAGCAGCTTAGCGCCGGGACAGGGTTCCTACGAGCAGTACTTC
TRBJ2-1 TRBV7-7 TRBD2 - CASSLGGAGGLGEQFF TGTGCCAGCAGTTTAGGAGGAGCGGGAGGGTTAGGCGAGCAGTTCTTC
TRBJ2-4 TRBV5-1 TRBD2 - CASSAGFGGRANLAKNIQYF TGCGCCAGCAGCGCCGGGTTTGGCGGGAGGGCGAACTTAGCCAAAAACATTCAGTACTTC
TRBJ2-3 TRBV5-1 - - CASSLAGMGGTDTQYF TGCGCCAGCAGCTTGGCAGGCATGGGGGGAACAGATACGCAGTATTTT
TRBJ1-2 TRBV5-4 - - CASSSPGGSLYGYTF TGTGCCAGCAGCTCACCCGGTGGGTCCCTCTATGGCTACACCTTC
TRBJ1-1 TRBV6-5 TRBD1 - CASSYGQGWTEAFF TGTGCCAGCAGTTATGGACAGGGATGGACTGAAGCTTTCTTT
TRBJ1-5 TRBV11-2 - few CASSYTSNIRGHWQPQHF TGTGCCAGCAGCTATACAAGCAATATCAGGGGTCATTGGCAGCCCCAGCATTTT
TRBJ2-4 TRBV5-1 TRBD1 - CASSLQGGRNIQYF TGCGCCAGCAGCTTGCAAGGGGGCCGAAACATTCAGTACTTC
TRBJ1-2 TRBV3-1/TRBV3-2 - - CASSQDPTDTYGYTF TGTGCCAGCAGCCAAGATCCGACAGACACGTATGGCTACACCTTC
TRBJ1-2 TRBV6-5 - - CASILNSGVRSGYTF TGTGCCAGCATTCTAAACTCAGGGGTACGAAGCGGCTACACCTTC